These 9 T cell receptor beta chains came from one sample sequenced in a study of blood T cells in healthy people across ages (dated by TCRdb to between 2014 and 2017). Library preparation used 5' RACE. Sequencing was carried out with an Illumina HiSeq 2500. A second roughly 6 to 11 cycle PCR used a sample-barcoded 5' primer and a J-beta primer mix. The public sequencing data were trimmed at Q25 with fastp and processed into clonotypes with MiXCR by TCRdb, which kept only in-frame beta chains. Entries that share a CDR3 protein sequence are merged under the most common genes and DNA. The sample table lists 1.4 million or so distinct CDR3 sequences, roughly 43% of them with a count of one. Less than 5% of the sample goes to the ten largest clones. Material: blood. The receptors stem from a woman aged 18-29 years in good health.

The rearrangement links TRBV14 to TRBJ1-2; D is unresolved. The CDR3 is 12 amino acids. Deletions cut 3 bases from V and 4 bases from J, with 6 bases between. CDR1 and CDR2 from the germline V gene are SGHDN and FVKESK. CDR3 sequence reads: CASSHGIYGYTF. The CDR3 nucleotides are TGTGCCAGCAGCCACGGAATCTATGGCTACACCTTC.

The chain links TRBV20-1 to TRBJ2-1; no clear D. Germline V lookup: CDR1 DFQATT, CDR2 SNEGSKA (reference sequence). This CDR3 has 13 amino acids. This CDR3 reads CSTRVVGYNEQFF. The CDR3, as DNA: TGCAGCACACGGGTGGTTGGCTACAATGAGCAGTTCTTC.

The sample holds a few counts of this clonotype. This chain joins TRBV12-3 or TRBV12-4 and TRBJ2-3, with D possibly matching TRBD2 (5 bases). The CDR3 is made up of 16 amino acids. Trimming removed 3 bases at V and 0 bases at J, with 13 bases between. The CDR3 bases are TGTGCCAGCAGTTTCAGTTGGGAGATGAGCACAGATACGCAGTATTTT. Translating gives CASSFSWEMSTDTQYF.

The chain employs TRBV6-1 and TRBJ1-1; D might be TRBD1 (6 bases). Germline V gene lookup returns CDR1 MNHNS and CDR2 SASEGT. The CDR3 covers 15 residues. V lost 2 bases and J lost 0, with 10 bases in between. CDR3 amino acids: CASSERGGLNTEAFF. The CDR3 DNA reads as TGTGCCAGCAGTGAACGGGGGGGCCTGAACACTGAAGCTTTCTTT.

This clonotype has only a few counts. This chain connects TRBV2 to TRBJ2-1; 11 positions match TRBD2. The CDR3 sequence is 15 residues long. The V and J ends lost 2 bases and 7 bases, in that order; junction bases with no gene match: 4. Germline CDR1 SNHLY, CDR2 FYNNEI. The CDR3 sequence is CASSELAGGLNEQFF. DNA for the CDR3: TGTGCCAGCAGTGAATTAGCGGGGGGGCTGAATGAGCAGTTCTTC.

This clonotype showed up just a few times. The V and J genes are TRBV24-1 and TRBJ2-1, with 10 bases that match TRBD1. Matching the DNA end better, TRBJ2-7 makes the J call doubtful. Germline lookup yields CDR1 KGHDR and CDR2 SFDVKD. This CDR3 has 18 amino acids. CDR3 protein: CATSDRDRGLGSYNEQYF. The DNA of the CDR3 is TGTGCCACCAGTGACCGGGACAGGGGACTAGGCTCCTACAATGAGCAGTACTTC.

The J gene is TRBJ1-5, the V gene TRBV6-6; the D gene is possibly TRBD1 (5 bases). In germline, CDR1 is MNHNY, CDR2 SVGAGI (reference sequence). V was trimmed by 6 bases and J by 2 bases, leaving 20 bases between them. The CDR3 consists of 17 residues. The CDR3 region is CASSHGAPSLGNQPQHF. In DNA, the CDR3 is TGTGCCAGCAGCCACGGGGCACCCTCCCTGGGCAATCAGCCCCAGCATTTT.

The chain combines TRBV12-3 or TRBV12-4 with TRBJ2-7; 7 bases agree with TRBD2. The CDR3 is 15 amino acids. V shed 2 bases and J 0 bases; nucleotides not matched to a gene: 4. The DNA for the CDR3 is TGTGCCAGCAGTTTAAGGACTAGTTACTCCTACGAGCAGTACTTC. This gives the protein CASSLRTSYSYEQYF.

V usage is TRBV19 and J usage is TRBJ2-1, with TRBD1 matching 8 bases. This CDR3 has 13 residues. Unmatched junction bases numbered 2, after V lost 7 bases and J lost 3 bases. Per the germline V gene, CDR1 is LNHDA and CDR2 is SQIVND (reference sequence). The CDR3 sequence: CASKDRGYNEQFF. CDR3 nucleotides: TGTGCCAGTAAAGACAGGGGCTACAATGAGCAGTTCTTC.